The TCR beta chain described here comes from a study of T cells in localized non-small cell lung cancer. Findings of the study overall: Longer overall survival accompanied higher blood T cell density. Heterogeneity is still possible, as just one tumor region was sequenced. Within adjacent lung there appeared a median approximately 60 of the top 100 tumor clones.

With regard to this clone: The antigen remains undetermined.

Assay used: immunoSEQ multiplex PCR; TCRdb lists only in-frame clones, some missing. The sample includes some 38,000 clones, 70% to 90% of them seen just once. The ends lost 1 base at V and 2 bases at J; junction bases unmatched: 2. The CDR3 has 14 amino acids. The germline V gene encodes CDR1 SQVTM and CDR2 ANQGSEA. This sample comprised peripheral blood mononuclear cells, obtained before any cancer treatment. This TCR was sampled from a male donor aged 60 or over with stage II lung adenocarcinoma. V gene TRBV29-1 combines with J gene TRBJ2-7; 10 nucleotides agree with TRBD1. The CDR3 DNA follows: TGCAGCGTTGAAGCCGGGACAGGGGCCTACGAGCAGTACTTC. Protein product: CSVEAGTGAYEQYF.